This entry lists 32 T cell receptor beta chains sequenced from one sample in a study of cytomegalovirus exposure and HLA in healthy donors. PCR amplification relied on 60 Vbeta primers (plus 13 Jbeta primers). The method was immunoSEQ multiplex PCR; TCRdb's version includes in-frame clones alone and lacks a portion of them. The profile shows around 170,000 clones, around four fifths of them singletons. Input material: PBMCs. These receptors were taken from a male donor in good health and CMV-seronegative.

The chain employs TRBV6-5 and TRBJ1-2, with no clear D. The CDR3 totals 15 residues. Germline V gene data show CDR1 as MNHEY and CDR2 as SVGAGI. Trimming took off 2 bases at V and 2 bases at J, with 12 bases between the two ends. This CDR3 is CASSYGRQPNYGYTF. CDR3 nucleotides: TGTGCCAGCAGTTACGGGCGCCAGCCGAACTATGGCTACACCTTC.

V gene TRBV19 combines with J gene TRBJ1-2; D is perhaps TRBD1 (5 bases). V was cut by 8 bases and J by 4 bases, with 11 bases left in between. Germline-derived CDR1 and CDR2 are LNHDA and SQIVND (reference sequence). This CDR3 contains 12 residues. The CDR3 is CASGRQFYGYTF. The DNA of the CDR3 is TGTGCCAGTGGCCGACAGTTCTATGGCTACACCTTC.

As DNA, the CDR3 is TGCGCCAGCAGGGGGACAGGGTCAAGTGGCGGGGAGCTGTTTTTT. It encodes CASRGTGSSGGELFF. The genes are TRBV5-1 and TRBJ2-2; 9 bases fit TRBD1. This CDR3 is built from 15 residues. Trimming took 5 bases from V and 7 from J; bases not matched to a gene: 9. Germline-derived CDR1 and CDR2 are SGHRS and YFSETQ. The full variable domain, rest sourced from reference TRBV5-1 and TRBJ2-2, is KAGVTQTPRYLIKTRGQQVTLSCSPISGHRSVSWYQQTPGQGLQFLFEYFSETQRNKGNFPGRFSGRQFSNSRSEMNVSTLELGDSALYLCASRGTGSSGGELFFGEGSRLTVL.

This CDR3 is CASSPLAGTSTDTQYF. In DNA form, the CDR3 reads TGTGCCAGCAGCCCCCTAGCGGGGACTAGCACAGATACGCAGTATTTT. The chain is built from TRBV5-4 and TRBJ2-3; 9 bases agree with TRBD2. Germline V CDR1 and CDR2: SGHNT, YYREEE (reference sequence). CDR3 length: 16 residues. The V segment lost 4 bases and the J segment 0 bases; nucleotides outside the gene matches: 6.

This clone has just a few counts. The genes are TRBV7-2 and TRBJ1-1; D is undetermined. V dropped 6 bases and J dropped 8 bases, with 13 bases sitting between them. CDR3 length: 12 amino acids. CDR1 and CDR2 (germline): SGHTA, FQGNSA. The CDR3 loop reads CASSPWTGEAFF. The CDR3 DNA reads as TGTGCCAGCAGTCCGTGGACTGGGGAAGCTTTCTTT.

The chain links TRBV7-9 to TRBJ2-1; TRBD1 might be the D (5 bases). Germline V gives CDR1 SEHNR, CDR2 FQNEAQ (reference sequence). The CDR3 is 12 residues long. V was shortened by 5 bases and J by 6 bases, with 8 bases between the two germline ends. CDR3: CASSLDSNEQFF. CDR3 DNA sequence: TGTGCCAGCAGCCTCGACAGCAATGAGCAGTTCTTC.

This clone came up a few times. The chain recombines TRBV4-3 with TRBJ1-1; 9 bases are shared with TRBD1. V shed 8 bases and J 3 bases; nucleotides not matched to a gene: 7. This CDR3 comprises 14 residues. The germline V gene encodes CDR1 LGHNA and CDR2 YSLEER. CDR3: CASSRTGVHTEAFF. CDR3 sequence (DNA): TGCGCCAGCTCTCGGACAGGGGTGCACACTGAAGCTTTCTTT.

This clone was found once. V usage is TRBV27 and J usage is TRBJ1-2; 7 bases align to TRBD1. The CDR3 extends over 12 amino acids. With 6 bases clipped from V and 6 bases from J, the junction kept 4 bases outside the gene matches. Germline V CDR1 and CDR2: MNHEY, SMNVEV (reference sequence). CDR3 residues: CASRRTGDGYTF. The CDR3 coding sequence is TGTGCCAGCAGAAGGACAGGCGATGGCTACACCTTC.

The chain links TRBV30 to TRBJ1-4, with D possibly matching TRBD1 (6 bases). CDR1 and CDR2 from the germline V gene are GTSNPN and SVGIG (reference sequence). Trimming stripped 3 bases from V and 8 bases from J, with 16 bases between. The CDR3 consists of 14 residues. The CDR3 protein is CAWRDGTKGEKLFF. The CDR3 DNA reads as TGTGCCTGGAGGGACGGGACAAAAGGGGAAAAACTGTTTTTT.

Here the CDR3 reads CASSYGGGGGDTQYF. DNA of the CDR3: TGTGCCAGCAGCTACGGGGGCGGGGGCGGGGATACGCAGTATTTT. The rearrangement links TRBV7-2 to TRBJ2-3, with D tentatively TRBD2 (7 bases). The CDR3 runs 15 residues. Germline V gene data show CDR1 as SGHTA and CDR2 as FQGNSA. V dropped 4 bases and J dropped 6 bases, with 17 bases sitting between them.

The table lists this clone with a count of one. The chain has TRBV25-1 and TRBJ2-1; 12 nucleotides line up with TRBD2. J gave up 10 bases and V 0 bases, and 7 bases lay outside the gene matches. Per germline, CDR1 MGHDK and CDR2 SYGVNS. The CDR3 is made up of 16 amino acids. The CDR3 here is CASSEYRLAGGQEQFF. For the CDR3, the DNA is TGTGCCAGCAGTGAATATCGCCTAGCGGGAGGGCAAGAGCAGTTCTTC.

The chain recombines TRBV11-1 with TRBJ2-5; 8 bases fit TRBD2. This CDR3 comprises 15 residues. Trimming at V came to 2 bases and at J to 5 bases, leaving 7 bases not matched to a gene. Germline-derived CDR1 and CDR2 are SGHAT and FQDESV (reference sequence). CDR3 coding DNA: TGTGCCAGCAGCTTACGGGAGGGTGAAGTCGAGACCCAGTACTTC. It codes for CASSLREGEVETQYF.

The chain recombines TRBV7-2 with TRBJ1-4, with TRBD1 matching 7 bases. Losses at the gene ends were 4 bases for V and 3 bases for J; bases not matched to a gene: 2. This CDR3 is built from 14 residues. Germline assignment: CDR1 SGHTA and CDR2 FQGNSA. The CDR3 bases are TGTGCCAGCAGCTCACAGGGGTCTAATGAAAAACTGTTTTTT. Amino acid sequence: CASSSQGSNEKLFF.

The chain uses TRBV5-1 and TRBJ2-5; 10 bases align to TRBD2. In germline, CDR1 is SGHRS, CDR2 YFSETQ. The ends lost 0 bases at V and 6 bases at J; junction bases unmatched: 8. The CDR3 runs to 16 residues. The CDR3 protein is CASSLVRASGRQTQYF. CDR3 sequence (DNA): TGCGCCAGCAGCTTGGTTAGGGCTAGCGGGAGACAGACCCAGTACTTC. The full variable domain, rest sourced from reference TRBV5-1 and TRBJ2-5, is KAGVTQTPRYLIKTRGQQVTLSCSPISGHRSVSWYQQTPGQGLQFLFEYFSETQRNKGNFPGRFSGRQFSNSRSEMNVSTLELGDSALYLCASSLVRASGRQTQYFGPGTRLLVL.

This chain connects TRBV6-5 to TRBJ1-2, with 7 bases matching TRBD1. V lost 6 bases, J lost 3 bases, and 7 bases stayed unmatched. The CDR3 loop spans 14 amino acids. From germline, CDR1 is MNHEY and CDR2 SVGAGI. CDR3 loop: CASSRDSEYYGYTF. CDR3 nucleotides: TGTGCCAGCAGCCGGGACAGTGAGTACTATGGCTACACCTTC.

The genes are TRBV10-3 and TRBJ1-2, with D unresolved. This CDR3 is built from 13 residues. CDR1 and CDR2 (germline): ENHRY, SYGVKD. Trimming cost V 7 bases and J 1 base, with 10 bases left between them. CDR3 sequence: CAITAQSNYGYTF. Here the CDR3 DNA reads TGTGCCATCACGGCACAGAGTAACTATGGCTACACCTTC.

The CDR3: CASSETGPSYEQYF. The CDR3, as DNA: TGTGCCAGCAGTGAAACAGGGCCAAGCTACGAGCAGTACTTC. The chain links TRBV2 to TRBJ2-7, with TRBD1 as a possible D gene (6 bases). This CDR3 is 14 amino acids long. Trimming left V 2 bases short and J 3 bases short, with 11 bases between. The V gene's germline CDR1 is SNHLY and CDR2 FYNNEI.

The CDR3 protein is CASSLAGLTYEQYF. The CDR3 region has the DNA TGTGCCAGCAGCTTAGCGGGACTTACCTACGAGCAGTACTTC. J is TRBJ2-7 and V is TRBV7-9; a weak D match, TRBD2 (6 bases). Germline V gives CDR1 SEHNR, CDR2 FQNEAQ (reference sequence). V lost 0 bases to trimming and J lost 2 bases, with 8 bases between them. There are 14 residues in the CDR3.

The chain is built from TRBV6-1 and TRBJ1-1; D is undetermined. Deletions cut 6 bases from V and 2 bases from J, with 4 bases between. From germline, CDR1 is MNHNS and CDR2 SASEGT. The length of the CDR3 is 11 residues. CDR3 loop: CASRYNTEAFF. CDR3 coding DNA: TGTGCCAGCAGATATAACACTGAAGCTTTCTTT.

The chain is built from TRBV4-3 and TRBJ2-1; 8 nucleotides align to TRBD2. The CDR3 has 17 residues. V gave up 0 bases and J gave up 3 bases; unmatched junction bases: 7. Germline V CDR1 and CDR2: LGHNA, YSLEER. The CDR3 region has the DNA TGCGCCAGCAGCCAAGATCGTTTAGCGGGGTACTACAATGAGCAGTTCTTC. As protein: CASSQDRLAGYYNEQFF.

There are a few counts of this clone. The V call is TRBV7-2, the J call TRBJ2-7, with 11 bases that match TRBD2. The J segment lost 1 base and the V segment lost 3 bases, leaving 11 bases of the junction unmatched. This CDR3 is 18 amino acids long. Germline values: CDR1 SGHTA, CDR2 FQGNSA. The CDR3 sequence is CASSFGTAGTSGSYEQYF. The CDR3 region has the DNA TGTGCCAGCAGCTTCGGGACAGCCGGGACTAGCGGATCCTACGAGCAGTACTTC.

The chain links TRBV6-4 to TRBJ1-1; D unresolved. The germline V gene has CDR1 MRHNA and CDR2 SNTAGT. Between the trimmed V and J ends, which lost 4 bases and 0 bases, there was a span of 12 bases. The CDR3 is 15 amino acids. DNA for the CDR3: TGTGCCAGCAGTGTCGGCCCGGGGATGAACACTGAAGCTTTCTTT. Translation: CASSVGPGMNTEAFF.

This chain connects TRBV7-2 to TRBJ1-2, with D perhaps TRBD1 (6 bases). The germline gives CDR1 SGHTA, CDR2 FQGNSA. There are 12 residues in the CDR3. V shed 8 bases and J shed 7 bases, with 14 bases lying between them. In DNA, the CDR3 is TGTGCCAGCGGAAAACAGGGATTTGGCTACACCTTC. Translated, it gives CASGKQGFGYTF.

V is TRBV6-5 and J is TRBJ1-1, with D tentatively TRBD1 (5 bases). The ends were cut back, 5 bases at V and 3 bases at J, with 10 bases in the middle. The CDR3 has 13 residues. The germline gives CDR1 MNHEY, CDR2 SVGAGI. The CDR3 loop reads CASSKPGHTEAFF. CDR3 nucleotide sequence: TGTGCCAGCAGTAAGCCAGGGCACACTGAAGCTTTCTTT.

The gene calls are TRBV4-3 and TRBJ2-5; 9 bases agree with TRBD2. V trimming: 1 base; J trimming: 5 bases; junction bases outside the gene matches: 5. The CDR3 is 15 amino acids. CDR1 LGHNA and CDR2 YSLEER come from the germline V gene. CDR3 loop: CASSQGAGGEETQYF. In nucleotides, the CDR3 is TGCGCCAGCAGCCAAGGGGCGGGAGGGGAGGAGACCCAGTACTTC.

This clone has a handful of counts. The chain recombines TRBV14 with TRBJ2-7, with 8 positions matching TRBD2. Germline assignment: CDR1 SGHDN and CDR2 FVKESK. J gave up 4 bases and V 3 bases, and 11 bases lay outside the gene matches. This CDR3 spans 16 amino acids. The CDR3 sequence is CASSHGTISGGYEQYF. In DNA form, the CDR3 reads TGTGCCAGCAGCCATGGTACGATAAGCGGGGGTTACGAGCAGTACTTC.

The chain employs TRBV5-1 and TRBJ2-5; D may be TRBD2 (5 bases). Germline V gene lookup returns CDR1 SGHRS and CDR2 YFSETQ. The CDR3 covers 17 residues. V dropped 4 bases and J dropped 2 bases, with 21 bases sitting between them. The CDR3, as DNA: TGCGCCAGCAGCCCCATCCCTCTGACGGACTCTCAAGAGACCCAGTACTTC. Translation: CASSPIPLTDSQETQYF.

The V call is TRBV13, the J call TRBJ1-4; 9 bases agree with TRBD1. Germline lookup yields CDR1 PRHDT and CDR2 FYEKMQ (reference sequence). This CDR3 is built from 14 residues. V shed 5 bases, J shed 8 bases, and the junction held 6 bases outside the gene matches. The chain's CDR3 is CASSRTGVGEKLFF. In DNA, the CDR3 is TGTGCCAGCAGCAGGACAGGGGTTGGGGAAAAACTGTTTTTT.

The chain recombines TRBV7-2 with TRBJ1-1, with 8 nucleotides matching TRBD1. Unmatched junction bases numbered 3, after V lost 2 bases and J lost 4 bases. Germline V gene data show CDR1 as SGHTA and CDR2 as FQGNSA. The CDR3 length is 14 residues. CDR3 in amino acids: CASSLQGAGTEAFF. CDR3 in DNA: TGTGCCAGCAGCTTACAGGGGGCGGGCACTGAAGCTTTCTTT.

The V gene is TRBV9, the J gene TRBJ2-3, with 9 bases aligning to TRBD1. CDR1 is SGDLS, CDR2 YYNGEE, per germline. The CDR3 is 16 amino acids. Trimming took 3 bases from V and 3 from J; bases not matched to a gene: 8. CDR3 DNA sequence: TGTGCCAGCAGCGCCCGACAGGGGGAGATAACAGATACGCAGTATTTT. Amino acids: CASSARQGEITDTQYF.

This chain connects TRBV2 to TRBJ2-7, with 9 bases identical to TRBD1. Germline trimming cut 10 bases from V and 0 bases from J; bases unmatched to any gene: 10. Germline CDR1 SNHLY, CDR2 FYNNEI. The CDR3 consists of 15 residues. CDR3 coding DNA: TGTGCCATCACCGGGACAGGGCTCACCTCCTACGAGCAGTACTTC. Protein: CAITGTGLTSYEQYF.

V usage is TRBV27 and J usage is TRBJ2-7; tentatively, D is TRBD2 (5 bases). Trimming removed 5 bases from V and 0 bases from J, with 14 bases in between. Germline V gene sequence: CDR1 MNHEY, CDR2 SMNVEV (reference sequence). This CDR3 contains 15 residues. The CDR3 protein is CASSPQLGSSYEQYF. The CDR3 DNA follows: TGTGCCAGCAGTCCCCAACTAGGGAGCTCCTACGAGCAGTACTTC.